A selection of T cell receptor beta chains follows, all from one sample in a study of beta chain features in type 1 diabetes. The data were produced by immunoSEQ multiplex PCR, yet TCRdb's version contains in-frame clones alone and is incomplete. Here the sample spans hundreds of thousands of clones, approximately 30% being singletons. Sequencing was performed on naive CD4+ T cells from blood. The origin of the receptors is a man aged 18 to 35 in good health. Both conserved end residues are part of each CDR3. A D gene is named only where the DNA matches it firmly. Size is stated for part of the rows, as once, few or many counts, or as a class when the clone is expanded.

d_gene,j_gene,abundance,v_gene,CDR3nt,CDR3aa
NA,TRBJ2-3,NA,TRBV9,TGTGCCAGCAGCGTACTGGGGCCAGATACGCAGTATTTT,CASSVLGPDTQYF
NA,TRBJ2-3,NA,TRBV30,TGTGCCTGGAGTGTTGGGCTGGTGAGCACAGATACGCAGTATTTT,CAWSVGLVSTDTQYF
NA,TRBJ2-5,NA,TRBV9,TGTGCCAGCAGCGTAGGGAAATTTCAAGAGACCCAGTACTTC,CASSVGKFQETQYF
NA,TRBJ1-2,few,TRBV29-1,TGCAGCGTTGCCCATCAGGTGGATTATGGCTACACCTTC,CSVAHQVDYGYTF
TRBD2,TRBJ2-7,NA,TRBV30,TGTGCCTGGAACCAACTAGCGGGAGCAGGAGAGCAGTACTTC,CAWNQLAGAGEQYF
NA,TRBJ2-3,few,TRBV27,TGTGCCAGCAGTCCCTTGACTAGAAACACAGATACGCAGTATTTT,CASSPLTRNTDTQYF
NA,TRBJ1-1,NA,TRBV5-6,TGTGCCAGCAGCAGGGGATTCCGGAGCACTGAAGCTTTCTTT,CASSRGFRSTEAFF
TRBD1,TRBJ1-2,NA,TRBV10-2,TGCGCCAGCTGGACAGGGTTGAATGGCTACACCTTC,CASWTGLNGYTF
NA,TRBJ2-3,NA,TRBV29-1,TGCAGCGGGTGGACCCCCATAGGCACAGATACGCAGTATTTT,CSGWTPIGTDTQYF
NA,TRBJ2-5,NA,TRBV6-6,TGTGCCAGCAGTTCCCCGGTTGATAAGACCCAGTACTTC,CASSSPVDKTQYF
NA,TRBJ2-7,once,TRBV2,TGTGCCAGCAGTCCTAACGAGCAGTACTTC,CASSPNEQYF
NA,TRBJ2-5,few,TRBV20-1,TGCAGTGCTAACCGTAGGGAGACCCAGTACTTC,CSANRRETQYF
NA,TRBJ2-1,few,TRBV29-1,TGCAGCGTTCAGCCCTTCCGTGAGCAGTTCTTC,CSVQPFREQFF
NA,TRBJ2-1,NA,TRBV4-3,TGCGCCAGCAGCCAAGATTCGGGGGTACCACAATATTACAATGAGCAGTTCTTC,CASSQDSGVPQYYNEQFF